A single T cell receptor beta chain is shown here with its context. The antigen is undetermined. A duration under 3 months, NOSPECS ≥4, CAS ≥3 and moderate-to-severe activity characterized the donors with ophthalmopathy. Other autoimmune diseases, uncontrolled infections, pregnancy or lactation ruled patients out of participation. Transcripts of RNA were the source for amplifying TCR beta CDR3 regions. First-round RT-PCR used HTBI primers; second-round multiplex PCR followed. One entry per CDR3 protein results from TCRdb running MiXCR on the multiplex PCR reads. The sample lists approximately 210,000 distinct CDR3 sequences, roughly 29% occurring once. This entry is derived from a study of Graves' ophthalmopathy and Graves' hyperthyroidism. Study-wide points: The model achieved 55% to 71% sensitivity and over 72% specificity for ophthalmopathy progression.

The germline V and J ends were trimmed by 3 bases and 3 bases, with 14 bases remaining between them. The V gene's germline CDR1 is SGHTA and CDR2 FQGTGA. The CDR3 length is 15 residues. J is TRBJ1-2 and V is TRBV7-3; D might be TRBD1 (6 bases). The sample comprised peripheral blood. The sequence came from a man aged 45 to 65 with Graves' ophthalmopathy. CDR3 amino acids: CASSLYGRGDYGYTF. In DNA, the CDR3 is TGTGCCAGCAGCTTGTACGGCAGGGGCGACTATGGCTACACCTTC.